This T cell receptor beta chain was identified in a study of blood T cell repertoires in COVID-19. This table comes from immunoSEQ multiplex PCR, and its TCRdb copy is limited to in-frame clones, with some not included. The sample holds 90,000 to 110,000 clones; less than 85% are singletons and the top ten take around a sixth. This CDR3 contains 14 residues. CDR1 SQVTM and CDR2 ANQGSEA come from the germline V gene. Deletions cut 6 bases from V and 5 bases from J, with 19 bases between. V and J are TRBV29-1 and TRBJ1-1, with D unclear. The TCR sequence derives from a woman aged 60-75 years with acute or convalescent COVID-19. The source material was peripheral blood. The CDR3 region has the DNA TGCAGCGTCACTGGGTCGGCGCTCGGGACTGAAGCTTTCTTT. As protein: CSVTGSALGTEAFF.